This TCR beta chain appears in the sequencing data of a study of T cells in Graves' hyperthyroidism and ophthalmopathy. Looking at the study overall: Peripheral blood samples were taken at initial diagnosis, prior to any treatment.

Enrolled ophthalmopathy patients presented with a Clinical Activity Score of at least 3, a NOSPECS grade of at least 4, and disease duration under 3 months. This clonotype showed up just a few times. Germline V gene data show CDR1 as MNHEY and CDR2 as SMNVEV (reference sequence). Trimming took 6 bases from V and 0 from J, leaving 24 bases between them. CDR3 length: 19 amino acids. Amplified TCR beta CDR3 regions derived from RNA transcripts. HTBI primers were the set used in a first-round RT-PCR of the TCR CDR3. One entry per CDR3 protein, called by TCRdb with MiXCR from the multiplex PCR reads. Seen here are about 640,000 distinct CDR3 sequences, around 20% observed once, and the top ten hold about 35%.

The receptor was derived from a man between 25 and 39 years old with Graves' ophthalmopathy. Sequenced: blood. V gene TRBV27 combines with J gene TRBJ2-1; D is undetermined. In DNA form, the CDR3 reads TGTGCCAGCAGCATTGTCAGGTTTTTCGGCGAGAGCTCCTACAATGAGCAGTTCTTC. As protein: CASSIVRFFGESSYNEQFF.